Listed here are 30 T cell receptor beta chains from one sample, sequenced in a study of T cells expressing NK-cell markers. After re-calling the 5' RACE reads, TCRdb lists one entry per CDR3 protein, DNA absent. The sample data list 300,000 to 500,000 distinct CDR3 sequences. Sequencing was carried out using blood T cells: a sorted CD56 or NKG2C T cell subset, CD4+ or CD8+ T cells, or bulk PBMC T cells (not recorded which). All receptors derive from a woman aged 50 to 60 in good health.

The gene calls are TRBV7-2 and TRBJ1-5; TCRdb's D gene call, TRBD1, goes unchecked for lack of DNA. Germline CDR1 is SGHTA and CDR2 is FQGNSA. The CDR3 contains 16 residues. The CDR3 sequence: CASSAGQGLRGQPQHF.

The V and J genes are TRBV12-3 or TRBV12-4 and TRBJ2-7. The CDR3 loop spans 14 amino acids. This CDR3 is CASSPTSELYEQYF.

This rearrangement joins TRBV18 to TRBJ1-2. The CDR3 is 14 amino acids. Germline V lookup: CDR1 KGHSH, CDR2 LQKENI. The CDR3 loop reads CASSPPTPGVGYTF.

The rearrangement joins TRBV4-1 to TRBJ2-3; without DNA, the TCRdb call of TRBD2 cannot be checked. CDR1 and CDR2 (germline): MGHRA, YSYEKL. CDR3 length: 16 residues. The CDR3 spells CASSQGLAGVVDTQYF.

V gene TRBV2 combines with J gene TRBJ1-5. The CDR3 is 12 residues long. The germline V gene encodes CDR1 SNHLY and CDR2 FYNNEI. This chain's CDR3 is CASTDSNQPQHF.

J is TRBJ2-7 and V is TRBV12-3 or TRBV12-4. This CDR3 is built from 13 residues. This CDR3 is CASTHLVGYQQYF.

V and J are TRBV5-8 and TRBJ2-3. The CDR3 consists of 14 residues. The germline V gene encodes CDR1 SGHTS and CDR2 YDEGEE. The CDR3 loop reads CASSLQDPTDTQYF.

V is TRBV12-3 or TRBV12-4 and J is TRBJ2-1; TCRdb names TRBD1, which stays unverified in the absence of DNA. This CDR3 comprises 14 residues. The CDR3 spells CASSRGQGVYEQFF.

V gene TRBV4-1 combines with J gene TRBJ1-3; with no DNA, the TCRdb D assignment of TRBD1 cannot be verified. There are 17 residues in the CDR3. Germline-derived CDR1 and CDR2 are MGHRA and YSYEKL. The CDR3 protein is CASSQEETGRPGNTIYF.

The chain combines TRBV12-3 or TRBV12-4 with TRBJ1-5; as DNA is missing, the TRBD1 call by TCRdb cannot be tested. This CDR3 region has 14 residues. CDR3 sequence reads: CASNDRGSDQPQHF.

The chain has TRBV10-3 and TRBJ2-2; no DNA is available, so the TRBD2 call from TCRdb remains unchecked. The CDR3 is 13 amino acids. In germline, CDR1 is ENHRY, CDR2 SYGVKD. The CDR3 loop is CPGLAGNGGELFF.

The chain carries TRBV20-1 and TRBJ1-2; the D call from TCRdb, TRBD1, cannot be confirmed without DNA. The CDR3 runs 15 residues. Per the germline V gene, CDR1 is DFQATT and CDR2 is SNEGSKA (reference sequence). The CDR3: CSAVVPIWDSDGYTF.

The rearrangement joins TRBV20-1 to TRBJ2-5; there is no DNA to check the TCRdb D call of TRBD2. The length of the CDR3 is 14 residues. CDR1 and CDR2 from the germline V gene are DFQATT and SNEGSKA (reference sequence). The CDR3 protein is CSGSGLAGGQTQYF.

The chain recombines TRBV29-1 with TRBJ2-1; with no DNA, the TCRdb D assignment of TRBD1 cannot be verified. CDR3 length: 15 residues. Germline V gene lookup returns CDR1 SQVTM and CDR2 ANQGSEA. CDR3: CSVERTGMNYNEQFF.

The genes are TRBV3-1 and TRBJ2-3. This CDR3 comprises 15 residues. Germline V CDR1 and CDR2: LGHDT, YNNKEL (reference sequence). The chain's CDR3 is CASSQNPGATDTQYF.

The CDR3 reads CAWHPLLNEQFF. This chain joins TRBV30 and TRBJ2-1. This CDR3 has 12 residues. The germline CDR1 and CDR2 sequences are GTSNPN and SVGIG (reference sequence).

J is TRBJ2-3 and V is TRBV7-2. Germline CDR1 reads SGHTA; CDR2 reads FQGNSA. The CDR3 covers 15 residues. CDR3 loop: CASSYRTGFTDTQYF.

The gene calls are TRBV27 and TRBJ1-3. Germline values: CDR1 MNHEY, CDR2 SMNVEV (reference sequence). The CDR3 length is 17 residues. The CDR3 reads CASSPGTAAYSGNTIYF.

V gene TRBV3-1 combines with J gene TRBJ2-5; TCRdb's D call of TRBD1 is untestable without DNA. This CDR3 is 15 amino acids long. CDR1 LGHDT and CDR2 YNNKEL come from the germline V gene (reference sequence). This chain's CDR3 is CASSQESAGGRTQYF.

The chain employs TRBV20-1 and TRBJ2-7; TCRdb's D gene call, TRBD2, goes unchecked for lack of DNA. CDR3 length: 17 residues. Germline values: CDR1 DFQATT, CDR2 SNEGSKA (reference sequence). CDR3 sequence reads: CSARATSGRARQGEQYF.

The chain combines TRBV5-1 with TRBJ2-6. The CDR3 length is 13 residues. Germline V lookup: CDR1 SGHRS, CDR2 YFSETQ. The chain's CDR3 is CASSQGWANVLTF.

The rearrangement joins TRBV7-8 to TRBJ2-1; TCRdb returns TRBD2, unconfirmable since there is no DNA. The V gene's germline CDR1 is SGHVS and CDR2 FQNEAQ. The CDR3 is 14 residues long. The CDR3 region is CASSPSGLPNEQFF.

The chain employs TRBV10-3 and TRBJ1-1. CDR3 size: 13 residues. The germline gives CDR1 ENHRY, CDR2 SYGVKD. Here the CDR3 reads CAISERTGHEAFF.

The chain links TRBV10-2 to TRBJ2-3; TCRdb reports TRBD1, a call that lacks DNA to check it against. Germline lookup yields CDR1 WSHSY and CDR2 SAAADI. This CDR3 region has 16 residues. CDR3 protein: CASSGPGRKSTDTQYF.

The chain has TRBV20-1 and TRBJ2-1; the D gene TCRdb calls, TRBD2, cannot be checked with no DNA. This CDR3 comprises 15 residues. Germline V lookup: CDR1 DFQATT, CDR2 SNEGSKA (reference sequence). CDR3 residues: CSARAGGLIMHEQFF.

This chain links TRBV5-6 with TRBJ2-4; TCRdb picks TRBD2, but there is no DNA to check that call. The CDR3 runs to 17 residues. Per germline, CDR1 SGHDT and CDR2 YYEEEE. The CDR3 here is CASSLGASVGAKNIQYF.

The chain combines TRBV6-1 with TRBJ1-5. CDR1 is MNHNS and CDR2 is SASEGT in the germline V gene. This CDR3 is built from 16 residues. The CDR3 loop reads CASSEGVAHSNQPQHF.

The chain recombines TRBV6-5 with TRBJ2-4; TCRdb outputs TRBD1, but without DNA this stays unchecked. Germline V gene data show CDR1 as MNHEY and CDR2 as SVGAGI. The CDR3 is 15 amino acids. This CDR3 is CASSYSVQGFSIQYF.

The chain recombines TRBV5-1 with TRBJ2-1. The CDR3 consists of 11 residues. The V gene's germline CDR1 is SGHRS and CDR2 YFSETQ. CDR3 amino acids: CASSLAALKFF.

The chain links TRBV20-1 to TRBJ2-3. Germline V gene lookup returns CDR1 DFQATT and CDR2 SNEGSKA (reference sequence). CDR3 length: 12 residues. The CDR3 region is CSAREGGHTQYF.